This paragraph covers one T cell receptor (beta chain) sequence. This specimen comes from a study of identical twins. CDR1 is DFQATT and CDR2 is SNEGSKA in the germline V gene (reference sequence). The length of the CDR3 is 13 residues. V gave up 4 bases and J gave up 0 bases, with 4 bases separating them. One entry per CDR3 protein results from TCRdb running MiXCR on the 5' RACE reads. The sample lists about 530,000 distinct CDR3 sequences, about a fifth seen once, with approximately 0.48% in the top ten. The data were also submitted as part of a second study, on yellow fever vaccine responses in identical twins.

What was sequenced was CD4+ T cells sorted from blood. This sequence joins TRBV20-1 and TRBJ2-6, with D unclear. This receptor was obtained from a woman under 30 in good health. Here the CDR3 reads CSATGSGANVLTF. The CDR3 nucleotides read TGCAGTGCTACTGGCTCTGGGGCCAACGTCCTGACTTTC.